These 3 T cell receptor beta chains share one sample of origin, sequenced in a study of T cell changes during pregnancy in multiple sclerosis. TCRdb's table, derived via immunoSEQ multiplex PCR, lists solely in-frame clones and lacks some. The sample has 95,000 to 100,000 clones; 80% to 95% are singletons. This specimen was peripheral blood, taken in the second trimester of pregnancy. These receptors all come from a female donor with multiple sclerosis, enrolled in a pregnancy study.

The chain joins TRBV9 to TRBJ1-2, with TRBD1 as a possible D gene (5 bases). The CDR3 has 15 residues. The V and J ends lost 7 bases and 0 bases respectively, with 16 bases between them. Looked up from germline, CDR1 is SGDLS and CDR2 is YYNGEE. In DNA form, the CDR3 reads TGTGCCAGCGGGGGGATCCGACGAGCTAACTATGGCTACACCTTC. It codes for CASGGIRRANYGYTF.

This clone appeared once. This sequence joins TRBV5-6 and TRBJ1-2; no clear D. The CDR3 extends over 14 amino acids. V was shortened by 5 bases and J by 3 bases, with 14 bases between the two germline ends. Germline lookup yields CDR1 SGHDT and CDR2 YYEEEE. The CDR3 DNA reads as TGTGCCAGCAGGCGCCGGTGGCAGGACTATGGCTACACCTTC. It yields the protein CASRRRWQDYGYTF. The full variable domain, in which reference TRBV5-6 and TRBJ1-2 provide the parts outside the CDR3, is DAGVTQSPTHLIKTRGQQVTLRCSPKSGHDTVSWYQQALGQGPQFIFQYYEEEERQRGNFPDRFSGHQFPNYSSELNVNALLLGDSALYLCASRRRWQDYGYTFGSGTRLTVV.

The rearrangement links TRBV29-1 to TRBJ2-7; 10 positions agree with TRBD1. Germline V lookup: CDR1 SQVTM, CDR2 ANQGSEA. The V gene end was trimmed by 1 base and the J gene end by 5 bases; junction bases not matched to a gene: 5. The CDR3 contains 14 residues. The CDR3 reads CSVEVTDRGNEQYF. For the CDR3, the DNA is TGCAGCGTTGAAGTCACGGACAGGGGGAACGAGCAGTACTTC.